What follows is one TCR beta chain and its context. Other DNA sequences within the sample encode an identical CDR3. Replicate sorted-subset PCRs were loaded with approximately 200 ng DNA, 30,000 to 35,000 T cell genomes. Sequenced by immunoSEQ multiplex PCR; TCRdb stores in-frame clones only, minus some. This repertoire shows over 2 million clones, around 93% found once; its top ten account for roughly 0.34%. This entry comes from a study of shared clonotypes between healthy human individuals. Germline assignment: CDR1 SGHRS and CDR2 YFSETQ. The CDR3 length is 13 residues. V was clipped by 2 bases and J by 3 bases, with 6 bases between them.

The sequencing input was naive CD4+ T cells from PBMCs. Subset in this sample: CD45RA+ positively selected. This receptor was identified in a man younger than 35 in good health. Some clones in this sample may be carry-over from other donors' samples. This chain connects TRBV5-1 to TRBJ1-5; D unresolved. CDR3 nucleotides: TGCGCCAGCAGCTTCGGGGACAATCAGCCCCAGCATTTT. Protein sequence: CASSFGDNQPQHF. The entire variable domain, with the rest obtained from reference TRBV5-1 and TRBJ1-5, is as follows: KAGVTQTPRYLIKTRGQQVTLSCSPISGHRSVSWYQQTPGQGLQFLFEYFSETQRNKGNFPGRFSGRQFSNSRSEMNVSTLELGDSALYLCASSFGDNQPQHFGDGTRLSIL.